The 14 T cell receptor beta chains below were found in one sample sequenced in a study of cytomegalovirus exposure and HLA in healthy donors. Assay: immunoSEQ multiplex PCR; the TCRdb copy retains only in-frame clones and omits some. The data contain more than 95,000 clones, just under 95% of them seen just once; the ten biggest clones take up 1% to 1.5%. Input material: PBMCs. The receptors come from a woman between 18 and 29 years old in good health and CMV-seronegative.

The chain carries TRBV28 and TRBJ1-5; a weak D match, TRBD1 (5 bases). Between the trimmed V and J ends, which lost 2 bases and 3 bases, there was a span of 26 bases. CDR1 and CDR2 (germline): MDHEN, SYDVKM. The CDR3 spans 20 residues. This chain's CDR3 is CASSLTLGKGVVFVNQPQHF. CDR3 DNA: TGTGCCAGCAGTTTAACTCTGGGGAAAGGGGTTGTATTCGTCAATCAGCCCCAGCATTTT.

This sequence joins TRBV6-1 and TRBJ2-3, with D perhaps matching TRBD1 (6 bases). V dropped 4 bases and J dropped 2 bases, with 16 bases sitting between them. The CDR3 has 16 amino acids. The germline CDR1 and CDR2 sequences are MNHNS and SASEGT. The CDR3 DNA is TGTGCCAGCAGTGTCTTCTCAGGGGCCTCCACAGATACGCAGTATTTT. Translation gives CASSVFSGASTDTQYF.

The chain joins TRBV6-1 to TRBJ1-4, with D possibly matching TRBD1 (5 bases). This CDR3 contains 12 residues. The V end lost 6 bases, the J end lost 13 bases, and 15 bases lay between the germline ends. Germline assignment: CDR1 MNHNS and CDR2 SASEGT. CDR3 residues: CASRAVGAGLFF. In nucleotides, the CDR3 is TGTGCCAGCAGGGCGGTTGGGGCCGGACTGTTTTTT.

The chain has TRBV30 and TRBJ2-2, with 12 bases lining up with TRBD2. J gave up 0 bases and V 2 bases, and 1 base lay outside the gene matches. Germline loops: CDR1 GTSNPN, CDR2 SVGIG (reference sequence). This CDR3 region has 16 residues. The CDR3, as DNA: TGTGCCTGGAGTCGACTAGCGGGAGCGAACACCGGGGAGCTGTTTTTT. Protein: CAWSRLAGANTGELFF.

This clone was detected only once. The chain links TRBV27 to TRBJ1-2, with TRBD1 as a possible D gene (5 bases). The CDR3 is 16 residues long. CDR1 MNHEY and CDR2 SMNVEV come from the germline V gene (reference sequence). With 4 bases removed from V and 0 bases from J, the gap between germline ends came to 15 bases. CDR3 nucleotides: TGTGCCAGCAGTTCTGCAGGGCTAGGGTCTAACTATGGCTACACCTTC. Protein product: CASSSAGLGSNYGYTF.

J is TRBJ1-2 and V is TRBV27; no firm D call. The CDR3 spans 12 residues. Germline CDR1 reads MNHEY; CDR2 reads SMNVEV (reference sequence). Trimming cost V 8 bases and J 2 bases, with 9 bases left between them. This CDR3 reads CASRGLNYGYTF. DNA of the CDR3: TGTGCCAGCCGAGGACTGAACTATGGCTACACCTTC.

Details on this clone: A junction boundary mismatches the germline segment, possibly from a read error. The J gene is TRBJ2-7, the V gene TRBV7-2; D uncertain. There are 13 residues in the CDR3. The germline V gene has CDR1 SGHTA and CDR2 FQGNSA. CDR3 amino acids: CASNLEAVYEQYF. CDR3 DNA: TGTGCCAGCAACTTAGAGGCGGTCTACGAGCAGTACTTC.

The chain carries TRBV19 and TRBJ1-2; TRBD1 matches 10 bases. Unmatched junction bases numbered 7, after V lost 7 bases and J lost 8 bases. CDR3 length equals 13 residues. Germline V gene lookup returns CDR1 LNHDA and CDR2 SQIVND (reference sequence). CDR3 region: CASKGTGVFGYTF. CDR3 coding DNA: TGTGCCAGTAAGGGGACAGGGGTTTTCGGCTACACCTTC.

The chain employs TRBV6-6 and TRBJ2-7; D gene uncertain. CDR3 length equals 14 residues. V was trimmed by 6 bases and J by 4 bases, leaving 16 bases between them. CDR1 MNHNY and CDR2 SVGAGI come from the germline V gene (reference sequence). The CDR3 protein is CASSSPNSYYEQYF. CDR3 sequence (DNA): TGTGCCAGCAGCTCCCCGAATAGTTATTACGAGCAGTACTTC.

The CDR3 loop is CAWSVGGLGQPQHF. The DNA of the CDR3 is TGTGCCTGGAGTGTTGGAGGGCTCGGTCAGCCCCAGCATTTT. This sequence joins TRBV30 and TRBJ1-5; no firm D call. In germline, CDR1 is GTSNPN, CDR2 SVGIG (reference sequence). The germline V and J ends were trimmed by 0 bases and 6 bases, with 12 bases remaining between them. This CDR3 spans 14 amino acids.

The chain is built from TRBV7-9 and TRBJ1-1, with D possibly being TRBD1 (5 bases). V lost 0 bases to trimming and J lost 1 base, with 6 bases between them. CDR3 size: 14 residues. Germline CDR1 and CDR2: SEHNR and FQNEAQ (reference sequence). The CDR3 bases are TGTGCCAGCAGCTTAGCTGGGGCGAACACTGAAGCTTTCTTT. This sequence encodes CASSLAGANTEAFF.

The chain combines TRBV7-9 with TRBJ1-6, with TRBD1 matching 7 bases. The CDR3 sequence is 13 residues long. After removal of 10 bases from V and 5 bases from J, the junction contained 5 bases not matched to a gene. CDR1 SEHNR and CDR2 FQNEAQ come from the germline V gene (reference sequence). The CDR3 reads CANGQADNSPLHF. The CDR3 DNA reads TGTGCCAACGGACAGGCCGATAATTCACCCCTCCACTTT.

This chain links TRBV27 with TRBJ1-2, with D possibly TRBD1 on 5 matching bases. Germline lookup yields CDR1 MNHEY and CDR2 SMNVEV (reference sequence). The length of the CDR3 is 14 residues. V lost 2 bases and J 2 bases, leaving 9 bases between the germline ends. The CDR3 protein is CASSLLGPNYGYTF. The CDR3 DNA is TGTGCCAGCAGTTTACTGGGGCCAAACTATGGCTACACCTTC.

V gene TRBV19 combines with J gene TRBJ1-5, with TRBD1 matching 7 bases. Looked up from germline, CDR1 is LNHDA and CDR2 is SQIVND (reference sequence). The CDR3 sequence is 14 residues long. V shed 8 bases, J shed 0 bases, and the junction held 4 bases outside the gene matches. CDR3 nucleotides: TGTGCCAGTCGTAGGGGGCTTAGCAATCAGCCCCAGCATTTT. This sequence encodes CASRRGLSNQPQHF.